Listed here is a single T cell receptor (beta chain). Its antigen is as yet unknown. This sample stems from a study of OX40 agonist ivuxolimab in advanced cancers. Notes on the study in general: Clonal expansion from baseline to week 6 occurred in both CD4+ and CD8+ T cells. Researchers did not establish what antigens the expanded peripheral T cells target. CD8+ T cells averaged more expanded clones than CD4+.

The CDR3 covers 12 residues. CDR1 is LNHDA and CDR2 is SQIVND in the germline V gene (reference sequence). V was shortened by 7 bases and J by 1 base, with 7 bases between the two germline ends. The table came from immunoSEQ multiplex PCR; TCRdb's copy has only in-frame clones and leaves some out. The sample shows about 20,000 clones, over 65% of them seen only once. The TCR sequence derives from an adult with an advanced solid tumor such as melanoma, head and neck, liver or kidney cancer. The sample here was CD4+ or CD8+ T cells sorted from blood, taken in a trial of the OX40 agonist ivuxolimab. The chain recombines TRBV19 with TRBJ1-1; D is unclear. The CDR3 reads CASNLGNTEAFF. CDR3 DNA sequence: TGTGCCAGTAATTTAGGGAACACTGAAGCTTTCTTT.